Below are 25 T cell receptor beta chains sequenced from a single sample in a study of immune evolution from preneoplasia to lung adenocarcinoma. Assay used: immunoSEQ multiplex PCR; TCRdb lists only in-frame clones, some missing. This table has about 7,000 clones, approximately 78% appearing once. Specimen: FFPE adjacent normal lung tissue. Receptor source: a person aged 55-80 years with lung adenocarcinoma.

The chain couples TRBV19 to TRBJ2-5; 14 nucleotides align to TRBD2. Germline values: CDR1 LNHDA, CDR2 SQIVND (reference sequence). V shed 5 bases and J 5 bases; nucleotides not matched to a gene: 7. There are 16 residues in the CDR3. CDR3 bases: TGTGCCAGTAGTTCGGGACTAGCGGGAGTGGGGGAGACCCAGTACTTC. Residues: CASSSGLAGVGETQYF.

This clone was seen a single time. This chain connects TRBV30 to TRBJ2-3; 12 bases are shared with TRBD2. CDR3 length: 14 residues. J lost 4 bases, V lost 7 bases, and 6 bases had no gene match. Per germline, CDR1 GTSNPN and CDR2 SVGIG (reference sequence). CDR3 nucleotides: TGTGCCTCTCTAGCGGGAGGGGGGTCAGATACGCAGTATTTT. Its protein is CASLAGGGSDTQYF.

This rearrangement joins TRBV10-3 to TRBJ2-7; D tentatively reads TRBD1 or TRBD2 (6 bases each). This CDR3 contains 14 residues. Germline CDR1 reads ENHRY; CDR2 reads SYGVKD. Trimming left V 4 bases short and J 3 bases short, with 13 bases between. DNA of the CDR3: TGTGCCATCAGTGTCGGCGGAGGGGGCTACGAGCAGTACTTC. Translation: CAISVGGGGYEQYF.

V and J are TRBV5-1 and TRBJ1-3; 8 bases map to TRBD1. The CDR3 has 15 residues. The V and J ends lost 4 bases and 4 bases, in that order; junction bases with no gene match: 7. The germline gives CDR1 SGHRS, CDR2 YFSETQ. The CDR3 nucleotides are TGCGCCAGCAGCGACTGGACAGGGAACGGAAACACCATATATTTT. Protein sequence: CASSDWTGNGNTIYF.

This sequence joins TRBV7-2 and TRBJ2-5; D perhaps matches TRBD2 (6 bases). This CDR3 is built from 15 residues. Trimming pared 1 base from V and 5 bases from J, leaving 14 bases between. Germline CDR1 reads SGHTA; CDR2 reads FQGNSA. The CDR3 sequence is CASSLEGRYGETQYF. DNA of the CDR3: TGTGCCAGCAGCTTAGAAGGGAGGTATGGGGAGACCCAGTACTTC. Supplemented by reference TRBV7-2 and TRBJ2-5, the full variable domain reads GAGVSQSPSNKVTEKGKDVELRCDPISGHTALYWYRQSLGQGLEFLIYFQGNSAPDKSGLPSDRFSAERTGGSVSTLTIQRTQQEDSAVYLCASSLEGRYGETQYFGPGTRLLVL.

This rearrangement joins TRBV4-3 to TRBJ2-3; possible D gene TRBD2, 5 bases. CDR3 length: 16 amino acids. With 0 bases removed from V and 4 bases from J, the gap between germline ends came to 14 bases. CDR1 and CDR2 (germline): LGHNA, YSLEER. This chain's CDR3 is CASSQDGGLSADTQYF. CDR3 nucleotides: TGCGCCAGCAGCCAAGACGGAGGTCTTAGCGCAGATACGCAGTATTTT.

By sample fraction, this clone is medium-sized (0.01 to 0.1%). This chain uses TRBV10-2 with TRBJ2-5; 7 bases match TRBD1. The CDR3 is 14 residues long. V trimming: 6 bases; J trimming: 2 bases; junction bases outside the gene matches: 6. The V gene's germline CDR1 is WSHSY and CDR2 SAAADI. The DNA of the CDR3 is TGCGCCAGCAGCCCGGGACAGCAACAAGAGACCCAGTACTTC. Translated, it gives CASSPGQQQETQYF.

This chain links TRBV29-1 with TRBJ2-6, with TRBD2 as a possible D gene (6 bases). Trimming stripped 3 bases from V and 2 bases from J, with 8 bases between. Germline values: CDR1 SQVTM, CDR2 ANQGSEA. This CDR3 has 14 residues. The CDR3 protein is CSVEGGTGANVLTF. The CDR3 coding sequence is TGCAGCGTTGAGGGAGGAACTGGGGCCAACGTCCTGACTTTC.

This chain uses TRBV7-8 with TRBJ2-1; no definite D call. Per germline, CDR1 SGHVS and CDR2 FQNEAQ. CDR3 length: 11 residues. V lost 5 bases to trimming and J lost 6 bases, with 5 bases between them. CDR3 residues: CASSVPNEQFF. The CDR3 nucleotides are TGTGCCAGCAGCGTCCCCAATGAGCAGTTCTTC.

This chain joins TRBV11-2 and TRBJ2-5, with D possibly TRBD2 on 6 matching bases. Trimming took 1 base from V and 5 from J, leaving 20 bases between them. The CDR3 spans 17 residues. Germline assignment: CDR1 SGHAT and CDR2 FQNNGV. The CDR3 loop is CASSLGLTAGRSETQYF. The CDR3 DNA is TGTGCCAGCAGCTTAGGTCTCACGGCGGGAAGGAGCGAGACCCAGTACTTC.

This clone qualifies as medium-sized. This chain connects TRBV27 to TRBJ1-4, with 7 positions matching TRBD1. The V gene's germline CDR1 is MNHEY and CDR2 SMNVEV (reference sequence). This CDR3 comprises 15 residues. Germline trimming cut 5 bases from V and 5 bases from J; bases unmatched to any gene: 8. The CDR3 DNA reads TGTGCCAGCAGTCTAGGGACAGACTCGAATGAAAAACTGTTTTTT. Translated: CASSLGTDSNEKLFF.

V gene TRBV5-1 combines with J gene TRBJ1-2; no clear D gene. Germline V lookup: CDR1 SGHRS, CDR2 YFSETQ. The CDR3 consists of 16 residues. Deletions cut 0 bases from V and 6 bases from J, with 18 bases between. CDR3 amino acids: CASSLALFGDLHGYTF. The CDR3 coding sequence is TGCGCCAGCAGCTTGGCCCTCTTCGGGGATCTACATGGCTACACCTTC.

This sequence joins TRBV5-6 and TRBJ1-1; D unresolved. CDR3 length: 16 residues. Per germline, CDR1 SGHDT and CDR2 YYEEEE. Trimming stripped 0 bases from V and 2 bases from J, with 14 bases between. CDR3 sequence: CASSLEYGRINTEAFF. The CDR3 nucleotides read TGTGCCAGCAGCTTGGAGTACGGACGGATAAACACTGAAGCTTTCTTT.

J is TRBJ1-2 and V is TRBV7-2, with 12 bases that match TRBD1. This CDR3 region has 16 residues. V was pared by 1 base and J by 4 bases, with 4 bases of the junction left unmatched. From germline, CDR1 is SGHTA and CDR2 FQGNSA. CDR3 sequence: CASSLVGTGGGYGYTF. In nucleotides, the CDR3 is TGTGCCAGCAGCTTAGTAGGGACAGGGGGCGGCTATGGCTACACCTTC. Looking up the rest from reference TRBV7-2 and TRBJ1-2 gives the full variable domain: GAGVSQSPSNKVTEKGKDVELRCDPISGHTALYWYRQSLGQGLEFLIYFQGNSAPDKSGLPSDRFSAERTGGSVSTLTIQRTQQEDSAVYLCASSLVGTGGGYGYTFGSGTRLTVV.

This chain connects TRBV27 to TRBJ1-2; D gene uncertain. The CDR3 spans 15 residues. CDR1 is MNHEY, CDR2 SMNVEV, per germline (reference sequence). Trimming stripped 6 bases from V and 4 bases from J, with 18 bases between. CDR3 loop: CASRLGEERGYGYTF. The CDR3 coding sequence is TGTGCCAGCAGACTTGGGGAGGAACGGGGCTATGGCTACACCTTC.

J is TRBJ2-3 and V is TRBV19, with TRBD2 identical over 13 bases. CDR3 length equals 19 residues. The V gene's germline CDR1 is LNHDA and CDR2 SQIVND (reference sequence). J lost 1 base, V lost 4 bases, and 11 bases had no gene match. The DNA for the CDR3 is TGTGCCAGTAGTACCCACGGACTAGCGGGAGCTTTTGGCACAGATACGCAGTATTTT. Its protein product is CASSTHGLAGAFGTDTQYF. The whole variable domain, filled in from reference TRBV19 and TRBJ2-3, reads DGGITQSPKYLFRKEGQNVTLSCEQNLNHDAMYWYRQDPGQGLRLIYYSQIVNDFQKGDIAEGYSVSREKKESFPLTVTSAQKNPTAFYLCASSTHGLAGAFGTDTQYFGPGTRLTVL.

The chain carries TRBV29-1 and TRBJ1-2; D perhaps matches TRBD1 (5 bases). Trimming pared 7 bases from V and 2 bases from J, leaving 11 bases between. CDR1 and CDR2 (germline): SQVTM, ANQGSEA. This CDR3 contains 12 residues. This CDR3 reads CSGRDRNYGYTF. CDR3 DNA: TGCAGCGGGAGGGACCGAAACTATGGCTACACCTTC.

This clone was counted a few times. The rearrangement uses TRBV5-1 and TRBJ1-2; 8 nucleotides match TRBD1. This CDR3 has 15 residues. V dropped 0 bases and J dropped 4; count of bases not matched to a gene: 5. The germline CDR1 and CDR2 sequences are SGHRS and YFSETQ. CDR3 loop: CASSLASGGAYGYTF. The CDR3 nucleotides are TGCGCCAGCAGCTTGGCCTCAGGGGGCGCCTATGGCTACACCTTC. The complete variable domain, with remaining parts taken from reference TRBV5-1 and TRBJ1-2, reads KAGVTQTPRYLIKTRGQQVTLSCSPISGHRSVSWYQQTPGQGLQFLFEYFSETQRNKGNFPGRFSGRQFSNSRSEMNVSTLELGDSALYLCASSLASGGAYGYTFGSGTRLTVV.

The chain couples TRBV23-1 to TRBJ2-7; D assignment may be TRBD1 or TRBD2 (5 bases each). TRBV23-1 is an ORF for which the function is uncertain. The CDR3 loop spans 15 amino acids. V was shortened by 6 bases and J by 4 bases, with 19 bases between the two germline ends. CDR3 DNA: TGCGCCAGCAGCCCCCTAGGGACGGCTTCTTACGAGCAGTACTTC. Translated, it gives CASSPLGTASYEQYF.

The chain combines TRBV5-1 with TRBJ2-7; 8 bases agree with TRBD1. Germline trimming cut 4 bases from V and 4 bases from J; bases unmatched to any gene: 7. Germline lookup yields CDR1 SGHRS and CDR2 YFSETQ. There are 14 residues in the CDR3. The CDR3, as DNA: TGCGCCAGCAGCCCGGACAGGGTGAGGTACGAGCAGTACTTC. This codes for CASSPDRVRYEQYF.

The chain uses TRBV19 and TRBJ2-2; TRBD2 aligns across 9 bases. Losses at the gene ends were 7 bases for V and 3 bases for J; bases not matched to a gene: 9. This CDR3 has 16 residues. Germline-derived CDR1 and CDR2 are LNHDA and SQIVND (reference sequence). In DNA form, the CDR3 reads TGTGCCAGTATGGAGATGCTAGCGGGATACACCGGGGAGCTGTTTTTT. Translation gives CASMEMLAGYTGELFF.

V usage is TRBV16 and J usage is TRBJ2-5, with a possible D match to TRBD1 (5 bases). V lost 0 bases, J lost 6 bases, and 11 bases lay in between. The germline V gene encodes CDR1 KGHSY and CDR2 FQNENV. CDR3 length equals 14 residues. CDR3 amino acids: CASSQSSGRKTQYF. As DNA, the CDR3 is TGTGCCAGCAGCCAATCGTCAGGGCGTAAGACCCAGTACTTC.

The chain uses TRBV29-1 and TRBJ1-2; possible D gene TRBD1, 6 bases. The CDR3 is made up of 15 amino acids. Deletions cut 3 bases from V and 4 bases from J, with 18 bases between. Germline CDR1 and CDR2: SQVTM and ANQGSEA. CDR3 in amino acids: CSVEHRDARSYGYTF. The CDR3 region has the DNA TGCAGCGTTGAGCACAGGGATGCCCGGAGCTATGGCTACACCTTC.

This sequence joins TRBV27 and TRBJ2-1; 10 bases are a match to TRBD1. With 8 bases clipped from V and 4 bases from J, the junction kept 8 bases outside the gene matches. The length of the CDR3 is 15 residues. Germline loops: CDR1 MNHEY, CDR2 SMNVEV (reference sequence). The CDR3 nucleotides read TGTGCCAGCTGCCTCGGGACAGGGGTTTACAATGAGCAGTTCTTC. Protein product: CASCLGTGVYNEQFF.

J is TRBJ2-1 and V is TRBV5-1; 9 nucleotides match TRBD2. Germline loops: CDR1 SGHRS, CDR2 YFSETQ. Trimming cost V 4 bases and J 0 bases; bases outside gene matches: 2. The CDR3 contains 15 residues. CDR3 nucleotide sequence: TGCGCCAGCAGCGGTAGCGGGAGCTCCTACAATGAGCAGTTCTTC. Translated, it gives CASSGSGSSYNEQFF.